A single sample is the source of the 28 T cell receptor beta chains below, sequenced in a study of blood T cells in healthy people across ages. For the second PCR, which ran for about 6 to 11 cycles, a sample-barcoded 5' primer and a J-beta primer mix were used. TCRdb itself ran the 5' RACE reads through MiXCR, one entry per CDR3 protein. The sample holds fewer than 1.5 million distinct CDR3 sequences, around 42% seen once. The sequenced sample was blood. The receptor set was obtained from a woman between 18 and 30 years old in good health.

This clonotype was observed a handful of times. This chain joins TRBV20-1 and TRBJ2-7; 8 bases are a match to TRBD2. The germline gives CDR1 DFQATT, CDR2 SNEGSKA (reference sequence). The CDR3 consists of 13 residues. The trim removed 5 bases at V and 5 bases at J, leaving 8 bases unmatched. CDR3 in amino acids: CSAPGGAGNEQYF. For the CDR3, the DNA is TGCAGTGCTCCGGGGGGGGCAGGGAACGAGCAGTACTTC.

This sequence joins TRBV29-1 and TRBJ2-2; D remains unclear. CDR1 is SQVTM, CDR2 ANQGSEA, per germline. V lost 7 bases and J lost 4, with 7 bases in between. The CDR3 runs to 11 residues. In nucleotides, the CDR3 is TGCAGCGGCAGAGTCACCGGGGAGCTGTTTTTT. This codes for CSGRVTGELFF.

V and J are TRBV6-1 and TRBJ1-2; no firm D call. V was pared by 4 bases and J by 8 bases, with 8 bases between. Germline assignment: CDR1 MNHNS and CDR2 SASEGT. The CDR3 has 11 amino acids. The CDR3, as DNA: TGTGCCAGCAGTGCCCCCCGGGGCTACACCTTC. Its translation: CASSAPRGYTF.

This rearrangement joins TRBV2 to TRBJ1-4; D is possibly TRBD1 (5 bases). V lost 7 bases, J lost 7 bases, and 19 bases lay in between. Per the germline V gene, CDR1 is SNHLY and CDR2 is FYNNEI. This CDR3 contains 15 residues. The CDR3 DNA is TGTGCCAGCATCCTGTGGGGGGTCTCCCCTGAAAAACTGTTTTTT. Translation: CASILWGVSPEKLFF.

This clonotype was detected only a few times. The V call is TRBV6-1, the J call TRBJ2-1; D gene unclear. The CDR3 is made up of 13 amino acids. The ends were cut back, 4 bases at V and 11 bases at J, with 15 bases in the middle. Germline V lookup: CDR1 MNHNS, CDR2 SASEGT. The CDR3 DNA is TGTGCCAGCAGTGTCCACGAAAGGGCTAAGCAGTTCTTC. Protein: CASSVHERAKQFF.

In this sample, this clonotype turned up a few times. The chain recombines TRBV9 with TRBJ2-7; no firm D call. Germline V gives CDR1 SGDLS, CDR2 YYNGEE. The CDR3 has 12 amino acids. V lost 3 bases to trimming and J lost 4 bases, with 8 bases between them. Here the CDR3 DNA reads TGTGCCAGCAGCGGGGCGGATTACGAGCAGTACTTC. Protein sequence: CASSGADYEQYF.

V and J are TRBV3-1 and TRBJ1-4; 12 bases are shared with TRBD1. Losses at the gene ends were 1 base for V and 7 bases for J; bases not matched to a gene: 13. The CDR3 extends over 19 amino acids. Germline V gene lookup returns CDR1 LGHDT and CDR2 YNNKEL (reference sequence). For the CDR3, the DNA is TGTGCCAGCAGCCAAGGCTTCGGGACAGGGGGCGCCCGGGGTGAAAAACTGTTTTTT. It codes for CASSQGFGTGGARGEKLFF.

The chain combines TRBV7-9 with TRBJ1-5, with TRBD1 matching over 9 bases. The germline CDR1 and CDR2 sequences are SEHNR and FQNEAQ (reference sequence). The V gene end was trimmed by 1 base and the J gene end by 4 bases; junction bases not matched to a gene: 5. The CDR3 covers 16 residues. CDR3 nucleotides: TGTGCCAGCAGCTTAGGGGCGACAGGGGGGAATCAGCCCCAGCATTTT. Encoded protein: CASSLGATGGNQPQHF.

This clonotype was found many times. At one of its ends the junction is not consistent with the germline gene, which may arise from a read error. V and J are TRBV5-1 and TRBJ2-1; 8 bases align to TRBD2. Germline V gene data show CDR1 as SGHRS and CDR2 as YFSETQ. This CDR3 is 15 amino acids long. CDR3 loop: CASSLGGTSYNEQFF. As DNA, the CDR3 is TGTGCCAGCAGCTTGGGTGGGACTAGTTATAATGAGCAGTTCTTC. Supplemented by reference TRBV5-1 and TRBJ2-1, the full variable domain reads KAGVTQTPRYLIKTRGQQVTLSCSPISGHRSVSWYQQTPGQGLQFLFEYFSETQRNKGNFPGRFSGRQFSNSRSEMNVSTLELGDSALYLCASSLGGTSYNEQFFGPGTRLTVL.

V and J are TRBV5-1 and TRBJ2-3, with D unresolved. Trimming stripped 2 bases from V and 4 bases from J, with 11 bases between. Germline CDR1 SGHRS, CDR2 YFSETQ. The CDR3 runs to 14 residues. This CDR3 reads CASSFGSKSDTQYF. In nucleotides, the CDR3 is TGCGCCAGCAGCTTCGGCAGCAAGTCAGATACGCAGTATTTT.

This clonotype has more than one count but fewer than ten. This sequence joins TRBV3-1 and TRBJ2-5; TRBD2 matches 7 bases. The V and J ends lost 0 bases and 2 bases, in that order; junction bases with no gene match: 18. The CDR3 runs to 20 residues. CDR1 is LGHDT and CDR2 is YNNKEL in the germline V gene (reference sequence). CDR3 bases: TGTGCCAGCAGCCAAGATCTTGGTACGGGGGGTACACCGACACAAGAGACCCAGTACTTC. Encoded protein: CASSQDLGTGGTPTQETQYF.

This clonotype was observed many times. CDR3 loop: CASSLHLGLAGGGEQYF. The CDR3 DNA is TGTGCCAGCAGCCTCCATTTGGGACTAGCGGGAGGTGGGGAGCAGTACTTC. The chain employs TRBV7-9 and TRBJ2-7; 15 nucleotides match TRBD2. The CDR3 runs 17 residues. V shed 5 bases and J 7 bases; nucleotides not matched to a gene: 12. CDR1 is SEHNR and CDR2 is FQNEAQ in the germline V gene (reference sequence).

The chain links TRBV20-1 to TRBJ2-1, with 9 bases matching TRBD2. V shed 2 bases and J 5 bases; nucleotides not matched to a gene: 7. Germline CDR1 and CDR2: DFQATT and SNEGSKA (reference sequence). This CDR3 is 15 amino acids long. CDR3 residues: CSARRAGGYNNEQFF. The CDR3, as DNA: TGCAGTGCTAGACGAGCGGGAGGATATAACAATGAGCAGTTCTTC.

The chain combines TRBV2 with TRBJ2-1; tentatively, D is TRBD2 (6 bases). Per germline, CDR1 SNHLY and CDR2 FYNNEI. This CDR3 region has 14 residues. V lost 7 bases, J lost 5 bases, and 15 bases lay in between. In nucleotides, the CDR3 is TGTGCCAGCACTGGGATTAGCGGCAACAATGAGCAGTTCTTC. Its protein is CASTGISGNNEQFF. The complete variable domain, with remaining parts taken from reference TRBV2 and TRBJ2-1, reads EPEVTQTPSHQVTQMGQEVILRCVPISNHLYFYWYRQILGQKVEFLVSFYNNEISEKSEIFDDQFSVERPDGSNFTLKIRSTKLEDSAMYFCASTGISGNNEQFFGPGTRLTVL.

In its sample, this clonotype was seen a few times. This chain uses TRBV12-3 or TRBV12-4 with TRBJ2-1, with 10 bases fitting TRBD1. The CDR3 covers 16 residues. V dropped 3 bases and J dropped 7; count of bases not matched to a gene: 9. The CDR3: CASSFSSGQGLNEQFF. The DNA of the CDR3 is TGTGCCAGCAGTTTTTCGTCGGGACAGGGGTTAAATGAGCAGTTCTTC.

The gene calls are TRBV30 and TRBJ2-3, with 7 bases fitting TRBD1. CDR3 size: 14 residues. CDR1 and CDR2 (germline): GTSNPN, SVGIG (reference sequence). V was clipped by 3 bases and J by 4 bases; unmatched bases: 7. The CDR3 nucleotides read TGTGCCTGGAGGGACAGGCGGAACTCAGATACGCAGTATTTT. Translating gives CAWRDRRNSDTQYF.

This CDR3 is CSARDGQGRETQYF. The DNA for the CDR3 is TGCAGTGCTAGAGATGGGCAGGGGAGAGAGACCCAGTACTTC. This rearrangement joins TRBV20-1 to TRBJ2-5, with TRBD1 as a possible D gene (6 bases). The length of the CDR3 is 14 residues. Per germline, CDR1 DFQATT and CDR2 SNEGSKA (reference sequence). V lost 0 bases and J lost 4, with 12 bases in between.

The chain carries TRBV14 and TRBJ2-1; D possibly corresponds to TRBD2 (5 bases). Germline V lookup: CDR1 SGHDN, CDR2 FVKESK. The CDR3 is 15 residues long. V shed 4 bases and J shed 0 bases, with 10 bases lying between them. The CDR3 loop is CASSPGKTSYNEQFF. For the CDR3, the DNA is TGTGCCAGCAGCCCGGGGAAGACCTCCTACAATGAGCAGTTCTTC.

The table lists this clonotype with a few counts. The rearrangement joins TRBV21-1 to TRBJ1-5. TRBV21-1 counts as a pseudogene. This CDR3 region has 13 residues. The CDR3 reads CASSTGINQPQHF. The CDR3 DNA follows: TGTGCCAGCAGCACAGGGATCAATCAGCCCCAGCATTTT.

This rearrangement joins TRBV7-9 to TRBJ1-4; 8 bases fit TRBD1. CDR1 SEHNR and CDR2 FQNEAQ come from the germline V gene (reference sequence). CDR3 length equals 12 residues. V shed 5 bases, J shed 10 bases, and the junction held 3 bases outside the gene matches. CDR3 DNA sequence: TGTGCCAGCAGCGCAGACAGGGGAAAACTGTTTTTT. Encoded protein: CASSADRGKLFF.

This CDR3 reads CSAEVEPGGNQPQHF. The CDR3 region has the DNA TGCAGTGCTGAGGTTGAACCCGGCGGCAATCAGCCCCAGCATTTT. This chain links TRBV20-1 with TRBJ1-5; D call uncertain. The CDR3 length is 15 residues. V was clipped by 5 bases and J by 2 bases, with 16 bases between them. CDR1 and CDR2 from the germline V gene are DFQATT and SNEGSKA (reference sequence).

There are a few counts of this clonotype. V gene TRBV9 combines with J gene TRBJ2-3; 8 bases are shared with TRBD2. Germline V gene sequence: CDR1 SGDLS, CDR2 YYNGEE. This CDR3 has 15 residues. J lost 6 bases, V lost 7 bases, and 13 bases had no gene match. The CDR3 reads CASAVGSGDRDTQYF. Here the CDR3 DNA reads TGTGCCAGCGCCGTGGGTAGCGGGGATAGGGATACGCAGTATTTT.

The CDR3 nucleotides read TGTGCCAGCAGCCCCTACATAGGGACTAGCGGGAGAAATGAGCAGTTCTTC. Encoded protein: CASSPYIGTSGRNEQFF. This sequence joins TRBV7-8 and TRBJ2-1; 14 bases fit TRBD2. The CDR3 spans 17 residues. CDR1 is SGHVS, CDR2 FQNEAQ, per germline. V gave up 5 bases and J gave up 7 bases; unmatched junction bases: 10.

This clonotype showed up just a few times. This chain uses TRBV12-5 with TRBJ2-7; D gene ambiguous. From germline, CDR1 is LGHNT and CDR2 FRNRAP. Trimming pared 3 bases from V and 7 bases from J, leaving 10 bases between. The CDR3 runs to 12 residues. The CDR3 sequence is CASGFSGNEQYF. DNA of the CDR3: TGTGCTAGTGGTTTCTCTGGAAATGAGCAGTACTTC.

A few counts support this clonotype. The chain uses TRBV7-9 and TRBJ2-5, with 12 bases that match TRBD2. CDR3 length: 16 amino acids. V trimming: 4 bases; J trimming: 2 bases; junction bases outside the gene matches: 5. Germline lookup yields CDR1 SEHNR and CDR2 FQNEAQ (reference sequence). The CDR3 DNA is TGTGCCAGCAGCTCTCGACTAGCGGGGGCACAAGAGACCCAGTACTTC. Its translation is CASSSRLAGAQETQYF.

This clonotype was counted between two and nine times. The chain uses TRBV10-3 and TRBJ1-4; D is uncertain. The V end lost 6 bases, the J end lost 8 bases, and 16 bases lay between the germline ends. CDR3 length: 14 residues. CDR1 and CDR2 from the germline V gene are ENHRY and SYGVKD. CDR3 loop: CAISGGSPREKLFF. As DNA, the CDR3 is TGTGCCATCAGCGGAGGGAGCCCACGCGAAAAACTGTTTTTT.

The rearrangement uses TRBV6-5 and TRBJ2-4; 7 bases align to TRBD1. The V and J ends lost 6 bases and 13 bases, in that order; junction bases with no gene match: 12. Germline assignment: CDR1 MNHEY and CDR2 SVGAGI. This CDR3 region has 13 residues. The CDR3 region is CASSQGQINGQYF. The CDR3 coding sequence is TGTGCCAGCAGCCAGGGACAGATCAACGGGCAGTACTTC.

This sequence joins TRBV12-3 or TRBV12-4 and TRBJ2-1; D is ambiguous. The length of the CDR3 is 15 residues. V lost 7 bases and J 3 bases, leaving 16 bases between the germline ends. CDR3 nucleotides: TGTGCCAGCAACTCCTTTGGCAGCCTCTACAATGAGCAGTTCTTC. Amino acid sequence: CASNSFGSLYNEQFF.